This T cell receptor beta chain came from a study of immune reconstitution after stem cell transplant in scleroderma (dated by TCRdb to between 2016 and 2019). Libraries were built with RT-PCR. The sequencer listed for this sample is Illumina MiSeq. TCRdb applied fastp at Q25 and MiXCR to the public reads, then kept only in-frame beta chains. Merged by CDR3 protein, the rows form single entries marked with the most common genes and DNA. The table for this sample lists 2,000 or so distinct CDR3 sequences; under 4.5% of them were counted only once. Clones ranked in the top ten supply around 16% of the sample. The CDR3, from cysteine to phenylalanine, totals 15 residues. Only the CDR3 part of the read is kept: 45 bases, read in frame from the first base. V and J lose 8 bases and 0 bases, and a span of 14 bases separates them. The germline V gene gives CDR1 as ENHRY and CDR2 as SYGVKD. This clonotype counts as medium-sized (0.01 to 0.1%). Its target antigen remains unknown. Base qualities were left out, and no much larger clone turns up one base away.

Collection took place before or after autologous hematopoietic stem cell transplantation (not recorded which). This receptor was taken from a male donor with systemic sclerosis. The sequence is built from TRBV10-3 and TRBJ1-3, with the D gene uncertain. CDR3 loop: CAIRPPGSSGNTIYF. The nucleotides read TGTGCCATCCGACCGCCTGGGTCCTCTGGAAACACCATATATTTT.